A selection of T cell receptor beta chains follows, all from one sample in a study of shared T cell receptors in the human thymus. The method was immunoSEQ multiplex PCR; TCRdb's version includes in-frame clones alone and lacks a portion of them. The sample gives approximately 490,000 clones, around three quarters of which show up once; about 0.014% is in the top ten. Another study also made use of these data, one on human thymus T cells.

The source material was thymocytes. All receptors come from a boy less than two years old with a congenital heart defect. CDR3s include the opening cysteine and the closing phenylalanine or tryptophan. The order of the fields is J gene, clone size, D gene, V gene, CDR3 protein, CDR3 DNA. The D gene is left open where the match is weak. Expanded clones get a size class; other rows say once, few or many, or leave the size out.

TRBJ2-7 NA TRBD2 TRBV10-1 CASGGLAGDEQYF TGCGCCAGCGGGGGACTAGCGGGAGACGAGCAGTACTTC
TRBJ1-5 NA NA TRBV25-1 CASSLGTNHSNQPQHF TGTGCCAGCAGTTTAGGGACAAATCATAGCAATCAGCCCCAGCATTTT
TRBJ2-1 NA TRBD2 TRBV29-1 CSVEALAGTLNEQFF TGCAGCGTTGAGGCTCTAGCGGGAACCCTCAATGAGCAGTTCTTC
TRBJ2-7 NA NA TRBV27 CASSFNSYEQYF TGTGCCAGCAGTTTTAATTCCTACGAGCAGTACTTC
TRBJ2-5 NA TRBD2 TRBV29-1 CSVRMEGRGGKETQYF TGCAGCGTTCGCATGGAGGGGAGGGGAGGAAAAGAGACCCAGTACTTC
TRBJ2-2 NA TRBD1 TRBV11-2 CASSFNYRGRDGELFF TGTGCCAGCAGCTTCAACTACAGGGGGCGAGACGGGGAGCTGTTTTTT
TRBJ1-4 NA NA TRBV4-3 CASSQDSHRPPEPVATNEKLFF TGCGCCAGCAGCCAAGATTCGCACAGGCCCCCAGAACCAGTTGCAACTAATGAAAAACTGTTTTTT
TRBJ1-1 few TRBD1 TRBV6-5 CASSASTGIGTEAFF TGTGCCAGCAGCGCCTCGACAGGGATAGGGACTGAAGCTTTCTTT
TRBJ2-1 NA NA TRBV10-2 CASSEPNLSTGSSYNEQFF TGCGCCAGCAGTGAGCCCAACTTAAGCACAGGATCTTCCTACAATGAGCAGTTCTTC
TRBJ2-1 NA NA TRBV7-8 CASSLVGGLSYNEQFF TGTGCCAGCAGCTTAGTGGGGGGGCTCTCCTACAATGAGCAGTTCTTC
TRBJ2-1 NA TRBD2 TRBV6-1 CASSEKGAGVSSYNEQFF TGTGCCAGCAGTGAGAAAGGAGCGGGAGTTAGCTCCTACAATGAGCAGTTCTTC
TRBJ2-1 few TRBD2 TRBV7-2 CASSPPRLAGEGNEQFF TGTGCCAGCAGCCCCCCCCGACTAGCGGGAGAGGGTAATGAGCAGTTCTTC
TRBJ1-4 few NA TRBV5-8 CASSSRVGGFF TGTGCCAGCAGCTCGCGGGTCGGGGGTTTTTTT
TRBJ1-1 NA NA TRBV25-1 CASSAGSYTEAFF TGTGCCAGCAGTGCGGGTAGTTACACTGAAGCTTTCTTT
TRBJ2-1 NA TRBD2 TRBV4-2 CASSQDWPAGEVEQFF TGTGCCAGCAGCCAAGATTGGCCAGCGGGAGAGGTTGAGCAGTTCTTC
TRBJ2-7 few NA TRBV15 CATSSAPPVEVGYEQYF TGTGCCACCAGCAGTGCCCCCCCCGTGGAGGTAGGCTACGAGCAGTACTTC
TRBJ2-1 NA TRBD2 TRBV5-4 CASSFPRTSGRGPNEQFF TGTGCCAGCAGCTTCCCTAGGACTAGCGGGAGGGGGCCCAATGAGCAGTTCTTC
TRBJ1-2 NA TRBD1 TRBV6-4 CASSDSEGAHYGYTF TGTGCCAGCAGTGACTCAGAGGGGGCCCACTATGGCTACACCTTC
TRBJ2-7 once NA TRBV1 CTSSRERANYEQYF TGCACCAGCAGCCGGGAGCGGGCAAACTACGAGCAGTACTTC
TRBJ2-1 NA TRBD2 TRBV5-1 CASSLTGTSGSNEQFF TGCGCCAGCAGCCTTACCGGGACTAGCGGGAGCAATGAGCAGTTCTTC
TRBJ2-5 NA NA TRBV7-9 CASSLGAGQETQYF TGTGCCAGCAGCTTAGGAGCAGGGCAAGAGACCCAGTACTTC
TRBJ1-2 NA NA TRBV9 CASSVAKGAHGYTF TGTGCCAGCAGCGTAGCTAAAGGGGCGCATGGCTACACCTTC
TRBJ2-2 NA TRBD2 TRBV6-4 CASSARDGGRRTGELFF TGTGCCAGCAGTGCGAGGGACGGCGGGAGGAGGACCGGGGAGCTGTTTTTT
TRBJ1-2 NA TRBD1 TRBV11-3 CASSLDPRTGSRGF TGTGCCAGCAGCTTAGATCCGAGGACAGGGAGTAGGGGCTTC
TRBJ1-2 once NA TRBV18 CASSPLGDYGYTF TGTGCCAGCTCACCACTGGGAGACTATGGCTACACCTTC
TRBJ2-3 NA NA TRBV6-6 CASSYYYQSTDTQYF TGTGCCAGCAGTTACTACTACCAGAGCACAGATACGCAGTATTTT